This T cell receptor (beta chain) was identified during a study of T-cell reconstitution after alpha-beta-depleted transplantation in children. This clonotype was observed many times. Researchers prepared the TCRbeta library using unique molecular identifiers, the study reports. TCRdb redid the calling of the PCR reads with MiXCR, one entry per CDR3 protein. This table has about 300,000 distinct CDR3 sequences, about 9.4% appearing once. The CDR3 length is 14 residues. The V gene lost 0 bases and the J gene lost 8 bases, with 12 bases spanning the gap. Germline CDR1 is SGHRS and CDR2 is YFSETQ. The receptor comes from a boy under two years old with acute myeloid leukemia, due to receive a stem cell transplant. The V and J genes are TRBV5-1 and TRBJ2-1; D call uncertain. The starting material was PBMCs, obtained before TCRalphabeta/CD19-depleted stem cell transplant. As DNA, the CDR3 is TGCGCCAGCAGCTTGGCCGAGGCAGCCGATGAGCAGTTCTTC. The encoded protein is CASSLAEAADEQFF.